The 3 T cell receptor beta chains given below trace back to one sample, sequenced in a study of Graves' ophthalmopathy and Graves' hyperthyroidism. TCR beta CDR3 amplification used RNA transcripts. The library came from an HTBI-primed first-round RT-PCR and a second-round multiplex PCR. Using its own MiXCR run on the multiplex PCR reads, TCRdb lists one record per CDR3 protein. The top ten clones hold over 7.5% of a sample with 200,000 to 250,000 distinct CDR3 sequences, about 32% of them seen once. The sequencing sample was made of peripheral blood. These receptors all stem from a man between 45 and 60 years old with Graves' ophthalmopathy.

This clonotype was detected ten times or more. The V and J genes are TRBV28 and TRBJ2-7; no clear D gene. The CDR3 length is 12 residues. The ends were cut back, 5 bases at V and 5 bases at J, with 10 bases in the middle. Germline assignment: CDR1 MDHEN and CDR2 SYDVKM. CDR3 DNA: TGTGCCAGCAGTGAAAGACAACACGAGCAGTACTTC. Its translation: CASSERQHEQYF.

This clonotype was seen once. This chain joins TRBV5-1 and TRBJ1-1; no firm D call. Per germline, CDR1 SGHRS and CDR2 YFSETQ. This CDR3 comprises 13 residues. V lost 2 bases, J lost 1 base, and 6 bases lay in between. In DNA, the CDR3 is TGCGCCAGCAGCTTAGAACCGAACACTGAAGCTTTCTTT. This gives the protein CASSLEPNTEAFF.

This chain joins TRBV12-3 or TRBV12-4 and TRBJ1-2, with 12 bases identical to TRBD1. Trimming at V came to 8 bases and at J to 4 bases, leaving 8 bases not matched to a gene. CDR3 length: 15 residues. CDR3 residues: CASQGQGANSYGYTF. The CDR3 bases are TGTGCCAGCCAGGGACAGGGGGCGAATAGCTATGGCTACACCTTC.